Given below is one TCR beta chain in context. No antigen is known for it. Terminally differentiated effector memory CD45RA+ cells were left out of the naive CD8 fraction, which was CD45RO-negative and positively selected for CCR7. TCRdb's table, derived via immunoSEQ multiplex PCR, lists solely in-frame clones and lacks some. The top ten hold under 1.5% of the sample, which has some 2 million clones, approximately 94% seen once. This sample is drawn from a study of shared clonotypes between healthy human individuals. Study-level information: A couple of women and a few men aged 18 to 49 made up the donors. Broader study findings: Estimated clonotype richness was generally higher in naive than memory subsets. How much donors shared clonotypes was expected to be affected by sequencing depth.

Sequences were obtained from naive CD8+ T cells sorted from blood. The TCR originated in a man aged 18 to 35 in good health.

CDR3 amino acids: CASSLEGGVGTYNEQFF. In DNA form, the CDR3 reads TGTGCCAGCAGCCTAGAAGGGGGAGTTGGGACCTACAATGAGCAGTTCTTC. The chain carries TRBV13 and TRBJ2-1; D perhaps matches TRBD1 (6 bases). The V gene lost 5 bases and the J gene lost 2 bases, with 19 bases spanning the gap. The CDR3 has 17 amino acids. Germline V gene data show CDR1 as PRHDT and CDR2 as FYEKMQ (reference sequence).